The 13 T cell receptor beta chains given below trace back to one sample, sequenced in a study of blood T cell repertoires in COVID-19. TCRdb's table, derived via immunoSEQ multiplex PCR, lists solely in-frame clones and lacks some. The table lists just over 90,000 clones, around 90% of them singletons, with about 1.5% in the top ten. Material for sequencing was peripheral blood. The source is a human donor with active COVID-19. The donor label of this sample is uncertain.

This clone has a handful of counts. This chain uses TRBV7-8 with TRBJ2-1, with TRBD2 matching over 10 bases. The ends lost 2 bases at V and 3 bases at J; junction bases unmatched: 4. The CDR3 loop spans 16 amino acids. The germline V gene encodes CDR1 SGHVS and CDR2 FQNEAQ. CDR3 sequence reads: CASSLKASGGYNEQFF. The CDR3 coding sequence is TGTGCCAGCAGCTTAAAGGCTAGCGGGGGCTACAATGAGCAGTTCTTC.

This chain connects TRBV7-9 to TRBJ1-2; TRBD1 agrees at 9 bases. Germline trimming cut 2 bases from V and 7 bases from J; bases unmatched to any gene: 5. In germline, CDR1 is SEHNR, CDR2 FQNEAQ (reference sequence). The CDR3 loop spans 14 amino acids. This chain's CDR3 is CASSLTGGGGGYTF. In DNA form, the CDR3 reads TGTGCCAGCAGCTTAACAGGGGGCGGAGGTGGCTACACCTTC. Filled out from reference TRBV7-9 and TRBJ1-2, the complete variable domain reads DTGVSQNPRHKITKRGQNVTFRCDPISEHNRLYWYRQTLGQGPEFLTYFQNEAQLEKSRLLSDRFSAERPKGSFSTLEIQRTEQGDSAMYLCASSLTGGGGGYTFGSGTRLTVV.

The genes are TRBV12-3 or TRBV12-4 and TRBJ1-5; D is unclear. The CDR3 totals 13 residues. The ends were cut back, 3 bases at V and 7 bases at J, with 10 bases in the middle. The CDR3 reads CASSLNSGQPQHF. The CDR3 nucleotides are TGTGCCAGCAGTTTGAACAGTGGGCAGCCCCAGCATTTT.

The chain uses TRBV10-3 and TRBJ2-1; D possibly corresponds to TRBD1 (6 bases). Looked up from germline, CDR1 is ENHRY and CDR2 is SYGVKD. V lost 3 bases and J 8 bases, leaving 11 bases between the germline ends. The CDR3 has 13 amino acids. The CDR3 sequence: CAISEQGRDEQFF. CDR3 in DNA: TGTGCCATCAGTGAACAGGGTAGGGATGAGCAGTTCTTC.

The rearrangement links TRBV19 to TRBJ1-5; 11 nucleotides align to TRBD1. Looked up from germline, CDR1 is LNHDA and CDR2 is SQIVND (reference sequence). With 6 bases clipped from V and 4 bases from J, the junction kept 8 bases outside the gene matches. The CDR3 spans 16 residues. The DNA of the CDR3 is TGTGCCAGTAGCCAAGCCGGGACAGGGGGTAATCAGCCCCAGCATTTT. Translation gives CASSQAGTGGNQPQHF.

The CDR3: CASSLQGTGNQPQHF. Here the CDR3 DNA reads TGTGCCAGCAGTTTACAGGGTACGGGCAATCAGCCCCAGCATTTT. The chain links TRBV28 to TRBJ1-5, with D possibly being TRBD1 (5 bases). From germline, CDR1 is MDHEN and CDR2 SYDVKM. Trimming left V 2 bases short and J 2 bases short, with 10 bases between. The CDR3 runs 15 residues.

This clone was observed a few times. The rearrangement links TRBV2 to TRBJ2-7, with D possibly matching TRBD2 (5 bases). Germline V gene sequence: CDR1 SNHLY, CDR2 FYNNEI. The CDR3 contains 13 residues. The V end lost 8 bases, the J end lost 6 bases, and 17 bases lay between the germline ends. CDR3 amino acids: CASGAGVEAEQYF. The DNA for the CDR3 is TGTGCCAGCGGAGCCGGGGTTGAGGCCGAGCAGTACTTC.

The CDR3 nucleotides read TGTGCCAGCACCCCGACGGGAAATACCTACGAGCAGTACTTC. Amino acid sequence: CASTPTGNTYEQYF. The chain couples TRBV9 to TRBJ2-7; TRBD2 might be the D (5 bases). The CDR3 runs to 14 residues. Germline CDR1 is SGDLS and CDR2 is YYNGEE. V shed 6 bases and J shed 2 bases, with 15 bases lying between them.

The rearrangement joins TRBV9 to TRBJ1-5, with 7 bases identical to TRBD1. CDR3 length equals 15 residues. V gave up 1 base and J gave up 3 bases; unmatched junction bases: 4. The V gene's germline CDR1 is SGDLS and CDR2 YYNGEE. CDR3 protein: CASSVYGQANQPQHF. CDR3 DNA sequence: TGTGCCAGCAGCGTATACGGACAGGCCAATCAGCCCCAGCATTTT.

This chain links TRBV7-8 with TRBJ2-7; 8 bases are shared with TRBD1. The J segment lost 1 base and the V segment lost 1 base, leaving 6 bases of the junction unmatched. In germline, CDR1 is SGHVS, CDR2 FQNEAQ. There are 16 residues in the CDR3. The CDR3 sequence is CASSLELGQASYEQYF. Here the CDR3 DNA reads TGTGCCAGCAGCTTAGAGTTGGGACAGGCGTCCTACGAGCAGTACTTC.

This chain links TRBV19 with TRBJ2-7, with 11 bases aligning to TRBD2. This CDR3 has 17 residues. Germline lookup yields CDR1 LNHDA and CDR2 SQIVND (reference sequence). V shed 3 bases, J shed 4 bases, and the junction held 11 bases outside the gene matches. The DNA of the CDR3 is TGTGCCAGTAGTATGGCTAGCGGGGGGCCGTTCCATTACGAGCAGTACTTC. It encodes CASSMASGGPFHYEQYF. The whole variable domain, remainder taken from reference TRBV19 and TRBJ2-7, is DGGITQSPKYLFRKEGQNVTLSCEQNLNHDAMYWYRQDPGQGLRLIYYSQIVNDFQKGDIAEGYSVSREKKESFPLTVTSAQKNPTAFYLCASSMASGGPFHYEQYFGPGTRLTVT.

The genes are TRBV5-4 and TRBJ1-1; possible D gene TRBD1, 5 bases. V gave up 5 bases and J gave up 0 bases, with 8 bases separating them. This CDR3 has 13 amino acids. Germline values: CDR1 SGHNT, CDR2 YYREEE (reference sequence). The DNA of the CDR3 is TGTGCCAGCAGGGGGGGTATGAACACTGAAGCTTTCTTT. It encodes CASRGGMNTEAFF.

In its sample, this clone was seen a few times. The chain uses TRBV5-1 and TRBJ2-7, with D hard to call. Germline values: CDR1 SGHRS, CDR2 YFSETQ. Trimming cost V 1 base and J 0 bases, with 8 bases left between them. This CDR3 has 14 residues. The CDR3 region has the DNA TGCGCCAGCAGCTTGTCTTACGGCTCCTACGAGCAGTACTTC. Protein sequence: CASSLSYGSYEQYF.